The 20 T cell receptor beta chains presented below share a single source sample, sequenced in a study of T cell responses to AZD1222 COVID-19 vaccine. Sequencing was performed with immunoSEQ multiplex PCR; in TCRdb, only in-frame clones are kept and a portion is missing. The sample carries approximately 140,000 clones, under 95% recorded once. Sequenced material: peripheral blood, taken on day 0 of AZD1222 vaccination. The origin of the receptors is an adult in good health.

A few counts support this clone. V gene TRBV7-2 combines with J gene TRBJ2-7; D is unclear. The CDR3 totals 13 residues. Trimming removed 2 bases at V and 2 bases at J, with 7 bases between. Looked up from germline, CDR1 is SGHTA and CDR2 is FQGNSA. The CDR3 DNA sequence: TGTGCCAGCAGCTTATTACAGACCTACGAGCAGTACTTC. It specifies CASSLLQTYEQYF.

The gene calls are TRBV7-3 and TRBJ2-7; D possibly corresponds to TRBD1 (5 bases). This CDR3 has 12 amino acids. Trimming removed 4 bases from V and 5 bases from J, with 9 bases in between. Germline lookup yields CDR1 SGHTA and CDR2 FQGTGA. CDR3 bases: TGTGCCAGCAGCTCCACAGGCGACGAGCAGTACTTC. It encodes CASSSTGDEQYF.

The chain links TRBV5-5 to TRBJ2-7; D assignment may be TRBD1 or TRBD2 (5 bases each). Trimming removed 3 bases from V and 6 bases from J, with 16 bases in between. Germline V CDR1 and CDR2: SGHKS, YYEKEE (reference sequence). This CDR3 is 14 amino acids long. The CDR3 sequence is CASSWGGLPSEQYF. The DNA of the CDR3 is TGTGCCAGCAGCTGGGGCGGACTCCCCTCCGAGCAGTACTTC.

The chain carries TRBV10-3 and TRBJ1-5; weak D call: TRBD1 (6 bases). The germline gives CDR1 ENHRY, CDR2 SYGVKD. This CDR3 contains 15 residues. V dropped 8 bases and J dropped 1 base, with 15 bases sitting between them. CDR3: CAIRPGGLSNQPQHF. For the CDR3, the DNA is TGTGCCATCCGCCCCGGGGGGCTGAGCAATCAGCCCCAGCATTTT.

The chain joins TRBV4-3 to TRBJ1-2; D is unresolved. V gave up 0 bases and J gave up 0 bases, with 14 bases separating them. This CDR3 has 17 residues. CDR1 and CDR2 (germline): LGHNA, YSLEER. CDR3 sequence: CASSQDPPGIANYGYTF. The CDR3 DNA follows: TGCGCCAGCAGCCAAGATCCCCCTGGCATAGCTAACTATGGCTACACCTTC.

The CDR3 region is CASSRTGGHGYTF. The CDR3 bases are TGTGCCAGCAGCCGTACAGGGGGCCATGGCTACACCTTC. The chain combines TRBV7-2 with TRBJ1-2; 9 bases map to TRBD1. The CDR3 runs to 13 residues. The junction had 4 bases not matched to a gene; V was cut back by 5 bases and J by 6 bases. CDR1 and CDR2 (germline): SGHTA, FQGNSA.

This chain's CDR3 is CASSKSPGGGGTDTQYF. The CDR3 region has the DNA TGTGCCAGCAGCAAATCCCCGGGCGGGGGGGGCACAGATACGCAGTATTTT. J is TRBJ2-3 and V is TRBV5-4; 9 positions match TRBD2. The CDR3 contains 17 residues. CDR1 and CDR2 (germline): SGHNT, YYREEE (reference sequence). The junction had 10 bases not matched to a gene; V was cut back by 4 bases and J by 1 base.

The chain links TRBV18 to TRBJ2-1; D may be TRBD1 (5 bases). There are 13 residues in the CDR3. Germline V gene data show CDR1 as KGHSH and CDR2 as LQKENI. The germline V and J ends were trimmed by 5 bases and 8 bases, with 13 bases remaining between them. This CDR3 is CASSSPRVYEQFF. The CDR3 DNA reads TGTGCCAGCTCATCCCCCAGGGTCTATGAGCAGTTCTTC.

The V call is TRBV6-2 or TRBV6-3, the J call TRBJ1-1; D might be TRBD1 (6 bases). Germline assignment: CDR1 MNHEY and CDR2 SVGEGT. V lost 3 bases to trimming and J lost 6 bases, with 8 bases between them. The CDR3 length is 12 residues. The CDR3 loop reads CASSYGGPEAFF. The CDR3 DNA is TGTGCCAGCAGTTATGGGGGGCCTGAAGCTTTCTTT.

V is TRBV19 and J is TRBJ1-4, with D possibly TRBD1 on 5 matching bases. CDR3 length: 12 residues. Germline V gene sequence: CDR1 LNHDA, CDR2 SQIVND (reference sequence). Trimming removed 6 bases from V and 10 bases from J, with 12 bases in between. CDR3 sequence (DNA): TGTGCCAGTAGACCCACGGGGCTAAAACTGTTTTTT. Amino acids: CASRPTGLKLFF.

This clone was observed a single time. This sequence joins TRBV6-5 and TRBJ1-1, with D perhaps matching TRBD1 (6 bases). Germline loops: CDR1 MNHEY, CDR2 SVGAGI. The length of the CDR3 is 13 residues. Between the trimmed V and J ends, which lost 6 bases and 1 base, there was a span of 9 bases. In nucleotides, the CDR3 is TGTGCCAGCAGGTGGGACACGAACACTGAAGCTTTCTTT. Translating it yields CASRWDTNTEAFF.

This clone was counted between two and nine times. As DNA, the CDR3 is TGTGCCAGCAGCCAAGAGGCCTACTCGGACACTGAAGCTTTCTTT. It is translated as CASSQEAYSDTEAFF. J is TRBJ1-1 and V is TRBV3-1 (or the pseudogene TRBV3-2), with unresolved D. The V and J ends lost 0 bases and 3 bases respectively, with 11 bases between them. CDR1 is LGHDT, CDR2 YNNKEL, per germline (reference sequence). The CDR3 spans 15 residues.

This chain connects TRBV11-2 to TRBJ2-7; 10 bases match TRBD2. CDR3 length: 16 amino acids. Unmatched junction bases numbered 9, after V lost 3 bases and J lost 4 bases. CDR1 is SGHAT, CDR2 FQNNGV, per germline. Written as DNA, the CDR3 is TGTGCCAGCAGCTTCCCGCAAGCGGGAGGGCTTTACGAGCAGTACTTC. Its protein is CASSFPQAGGLYEQYF.

The chain employs TRBV7-2 and TRBJ1-2; 10 positions agree with TRBD1. Trimming took 0 bases from V and 4 from J; bases not matched to a gene: 8. This CDR3 is 17 amino acids long. Germline V lookup: CDR1 SGHTA, CDR2 FQGNSA. In DNA, the CDR3 is TGTGCCAGCAGCTTAGCGTGGGACAGGGGAGGGGGCTATGGCTACACCTTC. This gives the protein CASSLAWDRGGGYGYTF. Variable domain in full (rest from reference TRBV7-2 and TRBJ1-2): GAGVSQSPSNKVTEKGKDVELRCDPISGHTALYWYRQSLGQGLEFLIYFQGNSAPDKSGLPSDRFSAERTGGSVSTLTIQRTQQEDSAVYLCASSLAWDRGGGYGYTFGSGTRLTVV.

The table lists this clone with a count of one. The V and J genes are TRBV12-3 or TRBV12-4 and TRBJ1-1; possibly TRBD1 for D (6 bases). V gave up 8 bases and J gave up 0 bases, with 10 bases separating them. CDR3 length: 13 amino acids. The CDR3 loop reads CASCRGMNTEAFF. The CDR3 DNA sequence: TGTGCCAGCTGCAGGGGAATGAACACTGAAGCTTTCTTT.

V and J are TRBV27 and TRBJ2-6; D may be TRBD1 (5 bases). The CDR3 is 14 residues long. V lost 5 bases and J lost 2, with 7 bases in between. The V gene's germline CDR1 is MNHEY and CDR2 SMNVEV (reference sequence). CDR3 loop: CASSLGAGANVLTF. CDR3 nucleotides: TGTGCCAGCAGTCTAGGGGCTGGGGCCAACGTCCTGACTTTC.

This chain uses TRBV11-2 with TRBJ2-7; 7 positions agree with TRBD2. CDR1 and CDR2 (germline): SGHAT, FQNNGV. J gave up 3 bases and V 1 base, and 3 bases lay outside the gene matches. The CDR3 consists of 14 residues. The CDR3, as DNA: TGTGCCAGCAGCTTAGGGGGGGGTGACTACGAGCAGTACTTC. Translating gives CASSLGGGDYEQYF.

This chain uses TRBV19 with TRBJ1-2; D ambiguous. The CDR3 contains 13 residues. V lost 5 bases and J 8 bases, leaving 15 bases between the germline ends. The germline gives CDR1 LNHDA, CDR2 SQIVND (reference sequence). The CDR3 loop reads CASSEQREGGYTF. The CDR3 DNA is TGTGCCAGTAGTGAACAGCGGGAAGGGGGCTACACCTTC.

The J gene is TRBJ1-2, the V gene TRBV5-1; 7 bases agree with TRBD1. CDR1 SGHRS and CDR2 YFSETQ come from the germline V gene. The CDR3 extends over 16 amino acids. V dropped 0 bases and J dropped 0; count of bases not matched to a gene: 5. CDR3 in amino acids: CASSLAPGGPNYGYTF. CDR3 nucleotides: TGCGCCAGCAGCTTGGCCCCAGGGGGACCTAACTATGGCTACACCTTC.

The rearrangement uses TRBV5-1 and TRBJ2-7, with 12 bases identical to TRBD1. Germline V gene sequence: CDR1 SGHRS, CDR2 YFSETQ. This CDR3 has 15 amino acids. V lost 3 bases to trimming and J lost 6 bases; unmatched junction nucleotides: 7. The CDR3: CASSSEGQGAFEQYF. The CDR3 DNA reads TGCGCCAGCAGCTCGGAGGGACAGGGGGCATTCGAGCAGTACTTC.